This T cell receptor beta chain was captured in a study of neurological immune-mediated disorders. TCRdb itself ran the 5' RACE reads through MiXCR, one entry per CDR3 protein. The sample contains 45,000 to 50,000 distinct CDR3 sequences, roughly 25% of which appear only once. The length of the CDR3 is 11 residues. Trimming took 7 bases from V and 8 from J, leaving 14 bases between them. Germline V gene data show CDR1 as DFQATT and CDR2 as SNEGSKA (reference sequence). This clonotype was detected ten times or more. The TCR sequence derives from a woman aged 70-85 years in good health. The sequenced sample consisted of PBMCs. The genes are TRBV20-1 and TRBJ1-1, with D perhaps TRBD1 (5 bases). The CDR3 DNA follows: TGCAGTGTCGTCCGAGGGGAGGAAGCTTTCTTT. This gives the protein CSVVRGEEAFF.